Following are 22 T cell receptor beta chains from one sample sequenced in a study of T cell clonality in common variable immunodeficiency. The method was immunoSEQ multiplex PCR; TCRdb's version includes in-frame clones alone and lacks a portion of them. Singletons are absent from the sample, which has more than 45,000 clones. Sequencing input: peripheral blood mononuclear cells. The receptors derive from a person aged 18 to 70 in good health.

The table lists this clone with many counts. The read finishes 3 residues shy of the CDR3 end, and the germline J gene is used to complete it. The chain joins TRBV3-1 (or the pseudogene TRBV3-2) to TRBJ2-1; 7 bases are a match to TRBD1. V lost 4 bases and J lost 4; bases outside the gene matches: 7. The CDR3 has 15 residues. CDR1 is LGHDT and CDR2 is YNNKEL in the germline V gene (reference sequence). The DNA read from the CDR3 is TGTGCCAGCAGCCCCCGGGACAGTCCTTACAATGAG. It codes for CASSPRDSPYNE. The CDR3 reads in full as CASSPRDSPYNEQFF.

This clone was seen only a few times. The DNA ends 3 residues before the CDR3 does, and the rest of the CDR3 is filled in from the germline J gene. V and J are TRBV30 and TRBJ1-2; D is unclear. CDR3 length equals 12 residues. Germline V CDR1 and CDR2: GTSNPN, SVGIG (reference sequence). The CDR3 sequence is CAWSGSPYDYTF. CDR3 DNA (partial): TGTGCCTGGAGTGGATCCCCCTACGAC.

This clone was seen only a few times. The read gets to within 3 residues of the CDR3 end, and the germline J gene fills in the rest. The V and J genes are TRBV13 and TRBJ1-1, with 7 bases lining up with TRBD1. V dropped 5 bases and J dropped 4; count of bases not matched to a gene: 10. CDR1 PRHDT and CDR2 FYEKMQ come from the germline V gene (reference sequence). The CDR3 contains 15 residues. Here the CDR3 reads CASSPPNRGGTEAFF. Partial CDR3 DNA: TGTGCCAGCAGCCCCCCAAACAGGGGAGGCACTGAA.

There are many counts of this clone. The missing CDR3 end, 3 residues past where the read stops, is filled in from the germline J gene. The chain has TRBV19 and TRBJ2-7, with TRBD1 as a possible D gene (6 bases). Germline values: CDR1 LNHDA, CDR2 SQIVND (reference sequence). The germline V and J ends were trimmed by 6 bases and 3 bases, with 18 bases remaining between them. The CDR3 is 15 amino acids. This chain's CDR3 is CASSELGQSIYEQYF. CDR3 bases read: TGTGCCAGTAGCGAACTAGGACAGTCAATCTACGAG.

In its sample, this clone was seen a few times. Relative to the germline gene, one junction end is altered; a read error may explain this. The sample has other DNA sequences that encode this CDR3 too. The CDR3 DNA, read in part, is TGTGCCAGGGGCAGTGCCTACTCTCACGACACG. Translation: CARGSAYSHDT. The entire CDR3 sequence reads CARGSAYSHDTIYF. The chain carries TRBV30 and TRBJ1-3, with a weak D call TRBD1 (5 bases). The CDR3 goes on 3 residues after the read ends, and that part is filled in from the germline J gene. CDR1 is GTSNPN and CDR2 is SVGIG in the germline V gene (reference sequence). The CDR3 has 14 residues.

This clone was seen ten or more times. The sequenced fragment ends 3 residues before the CDR3 boundary, so the rest is inferred from the germline J gene. The chain carries TRBV20-1 and TRBJ1-5; no definite D call. Between the trimmed V and J ends, which lost 1 base and 4 bases, there was a span of 14 bases. The CDR3 contains 15 residues. CDR1 is DFQATT, CDR2 SNEGSKA, per germline (reference sequence). CDR3 DNA (partial): TGCAGTGCTAGAGCTCCGGGGTTGCTGAATCAGCCC. This codes for CSARAPGLLNQP. The entire CDR3 is CSARAPGLLNQPQHF.

This clone has at least ten counts. Coverage ceases 3 residues before the CDR3 finishes, and the germline J gene fills in the end. The V and J genes are TRBV5-1 and TRBJ1-6, with 9 bases lining up with TRBD1. Per the germline V gene, CDR1 is SGHRS and CDR2 is YFSETQ. The CDR3 runs to 15 residues. Trimming removed 4 bases from V and 6 bases from J; junction bases left unmatched: 5. The CDR3 bases that were read are TGCGCCAGCAGCCCGTCGGACAGGGGTAATTCACCC. Translating gives CASSPSDRGNSP. Given in full, the CDR3 is CASSPSDRGNSPLHF.

Turning to this clone: Read sequence stops 3 residues before the CDR3 end, and the germline J gene provides the missing end. The rearrangement joins TRBV11-2 to TRBJ2-4, with 10 positions matching TRBD2. This CDR3 region has 15 residues. Germline-derived CDR1 and CDR2 are SGHAT and FQNNGV. Losses at the gene ends were 5 bases for V and 1 base for J; bases not matched to a gene: 2. Incomplete CDR3 DNA: TGTGCCAGCAGCGTTAGCGGGGGGGCCAAAAACATT. This codes for CASSVSGGAKNI. In full, the CDR3 reads CASSVSGGAKNIQYF.

This clone was observed many times. The CDR3 end is not reached by the read, which stops 3 residues before it; the germline J gene fills it in. The gene calls are TRBV19 and TRBJ1-1; TRBD1 might be the D (6 bases). The CDR3 has 14 amino acids. V lost 5 bases and J 5 bases, leaving 15 bases between the germline ends. Germline lookup yields CDR1 LNHDA and CDR2 SQIVND (reference sequence). CDR3 bases read: TGTGCCAGTAGTCCTACAGGGAGAAGGACTGAA. This encodes CASSPTGRRTE. The entire CDR3 protein is CASSPTGRRTEAFF.

The table lists this clone with many counts. The CDR3 region is CASRRGQDTGELFF. The CDR3 bases that were read are TGTGCCAGCCGAAGGGGACAGGACACCGGGGAG. The chain links TRBV19 to TRBJ2-2; 8 nucleotides line up with TRBD1. The read is 3 residues too short to cover the CDR3 end, so that end is filled in from the germline J gene. CDR1 LNHDA and CDR2 SQIVND come from the germline V gene (reference sequence). The CDR3 loop spans 14 amino acids. With 9 bases clipped from V and 3 bases from J, the junction kept 6 bases outside the gene matches.

This clone was picked up many times. The read ends 3 residues early relative to the CDR3; the germline J gene fills the gap. The chain links TRBV19 to TRBJ1-4; TRBD1 matches 7 bases. The trim removed 5 bases at V and 0 bases at J, leaving 3 bases unmatched. The germline V gene has CDR1 LNHDA and CDR2 SQIVND (reference sequence). This CDR3 has 15 residues. Partial CDR3 DNA: TGTGCCAGTAGTCCAGGGGGTTCAACTAATGAAAAA. Amino acid sequence: CASSPGGSTNEK. The entire CDR3 reads CASSPGGSTNEKLFF.

The table lists this clone with many counts. Read sequence stops 3 residues before the CDR3 end, and the germline J gene provides the missing end. The V and J genes are TRBV5-1 and TRBJ1-2, with D perhaps matching TRBD1 (5 bases). Germline V gene sequence: CDR1 SGHRS, CDR2 YFSETQ. Deletions cut 1 base from V and 6 bases from J, with 13 bases between. The CDR3 has 14 residues. CDR3 residues: CASSLWSGLDGYTF. The covered CDR3 bases are TGCGCCAGCAGCTTGTGGTCAGGGCTGGATGGC. The complete variable domain, with remaining parts taken from reference TRBV5-1 and TRBJ1-2, reads KAGVTQTPRYLIKTRGQQVTLSCSPISGHRSVSWYQQTPGQGLQFLFEYFSETQRNKGNFPGRFSGRQFSNSRSEMNVSTLELGDSALYLCASSLWSGLDGYTFGSGTRLTVV.

The sample holds many counts of this clone. The read terminates 3 residues ahead of where the CDR3 ends, so the germline J gene completes it. This chain links TRBV20-1 with TRBJ2-3; 14 positions match TRBD2. Looked up from germline, CDR1 is DFQATT and CDR2 is SNEGSKA (reference sequence). The CDR3 totals 15 residues. This chain's CDR3 is CSARLTSGGEETQYF. CDR3 DNA (partial): TGCAGTGCTCGACTGACTAGCGGGGGGGAAGAGACG.

This clone was counted ten times or more. The CDR3 end is not reached by the read, which stops 3 residues before it; the germline J gene fills it in. The chain combines TRBV6-4 with TRBJ2-1, with 11 bases identical to TRBD1. Germline loops: CDR1 MRHNA, CDR2 SNTAGT. The CDR3 length is 14 residues. With 3 bases clipped from V and 6 bases from J, the junction kept 1 base outside the gene matches. The CDR3 sequence: CASSEGTGGNEQFF. CDR3 DNA, as far as it was read: TGTGCCAGCAGTGAGGGGACAGGGGGCAATGAG.

At least ten counts were recorded for this clone. The DNA read from the CDR3 is TGTGCCACCCAGACAGGAAGCACAGATACG. As protein: CATQTGSTDT. The entire CDR3 protein is CATQTGSTDTQYF. The chain couples TRBV10-3 to TRBJ2-3, with a tentative D call TRBD1 (6 bases). The DNA ends 3 residues before the CDR3 does, and the rest of the CDR3 is filled in from the germline J gene. The CDR3 is made up of 13 amino acids. The germline V gene encodes CDR1 ENHRY and CDR2 SYGVKD. V lost 10 bases to trimming and J lost 0 bases, with 11 bases between them.

This clone came up many times. The CDR3 end lies 3 residues beyond the end of the read and is filled in from the germline J gene. The V and J genes are TRBV30 and TRBJ2-1; D perhaps matches TRBD1 (8 bases). The V end was cut by 1 base, the J end by 7 bases, with 11 bases between. CDR1 and CDR2 (germline): GTSNPN, SVGIG (reference sequence). The CDR3 sequence is 13 residues long. CDR3 amino acids: CAWSAQGGNEQFF. CDR3 DNA, as far as it was read: TGTGCCTGGAGTGCACAGGGGGGGAATGAG.

Only a few counts were recorded for this clone. The CDR3 goes on 3 residues after the read ends, and that part is filled in from the germline J gene. The same CDR3 can be traced to other DNA sequences in this sample. This sequence joins TRBV30 and TRBJ1-2, with 8 bases fitting TRBD1. The CDR3 has 14 amino acids. Germline assignment: CDR1 GTSNPN and CDR2 SVGIG (reference sequence). The chain's CDR3 is CAWSGRQGTYDYTF. CDR3 DNA, as far as it was read: TGTGCCTGGAGTGGGCGACAGGGGACCTACGAC. The full variable domain, rest sourced from reference TRBV30 and TRBJ1-2, is SQTIHQWPATLVQPVGSPLSLECTVEGTSNPNLYWYRQAAGRGLQLLFYSVGIGQISSEVPQNLSASRPQDRQFILSSKKLLLSDSGFYLCAWSGRQGTYDYTFGSGTRLTVV.

This clone was seen repeatedly, ten times or more. The read falls 3 residues short of the CDR3 end, and the missing part is taken from the germline J gene. The chain recombines TRBV6-2 or TRBV6-3 with TRBJ2-3; 7 positions match TRBD2. The CDR3 covers 14 residues. Germline V gene sequence: CDR1 MNHEY, CDR2 SVGEGT. Losses at the gene ends were 8 bases for V and 0 bases for J; bases not matched to a gene: 5. The CDR3 protein is CASGTTTSTDTQYF. The CDR3 DNA, read in part, is TGTGCCAGCGGGACTACCACTAGCACAGATACG.

This clone has a count of ten or more. The read terminates 3 residues ahead of where the CDR3 ends, so the germline J gene completes it. The J gene is TRBJ1-4, the V gene TRBV7-6, with 8 positions matching TRBD1. The CDR3 sequence is 15 residues long. Germline CDR1 and CDR2: SGHVS and FNYEAQ. V lost 5 bases, J lost 5 bases, and 7 bases stayed unmatched. CDR3 protein: CASSPGTGENEKLFF. Incomplete CDR3 DNA: TGTGCCAGCAGCCCGGGGACAGGAGAAAATGAAAAA.

This clone was counted at least ten times. The read falls 3 residues short of the CDR3 end, and the missing part is taken from the germline J gene. This rearrangement joins TRBV7-9 to TRBJ2-2; D is uncertain. The CDR3 spans 11 residues. Germline-derived CDR1 and CDR2 are SEHNR and FQNEAQ (reference sequence). CDR3 bases read: TGTGCCAGCAGCTTACAATACAAG. Its translation is CASSLQYK. The complete CDR3 reads CASSLQYKLFF.

This clone was seen repeatedly, ten times or more. From the germline J gene comes the end of the CDR3, since the read stops 3 residues before it. V and J are TRBV27 and TRBJ2-3, with D uncertain. V was clipped by 3 bases and J by 0 bases, with 7 bases between them. The germline gives CDR1 MNHEY, CDR2 SMNVEV (reference sequence). The CDR3 sequence is 14 residues long. The part of the CDR3 DNA that was read is TGTGCCAGCAGTTTCCTTTCTAGCACAGATACG. This translates into CASSFLSSTDT. The entire CDR3 sequence reads CASSFLSSTDTQYF.

Regarding this clone: The read halts 3 residues ahead of the CDR3 end, with the missing end drawn from the germline J gene. This chain connects TRBV19 to TRBJ1-2, with no clear D. V was cut by 3 bases and J by 5 bases, with 4 bases left in between. The CDR3 totals 11 residues. Germline CDR1 reads LNHDA; CDR2 reads SQIVND (reference sequence). The DNA read from the CDR3 is TGTGCCAGTAGTATCCAGTATGGC. It is translated as CASSIQYG. The entire CDR3 protein is CASSIQYGYTF.